This T cell receptor (beta chain) was found in a study of a mutant IDH1 vaccine in newly diagnosed glioma. Study overall: Onset of vaccination occurred 4-6 weeks following radiotherapy alone, or with temozolomide cycles. Treated patients, approximately 62% male and roughly 40% female, averaged approximately 40 years of age. Visit timing is recorded as week 35 for V12 and week 47 for V13.

Time point given: week 47, end of study. Doses comprised 300 ug of mutant IDH1 20-mer peptide each, plus topical imiquimod. The method was immunoSEQ multiplex PCR; TCRdb's version includes in-frame clones alone and lacks a portion of them. Among some 87,000 clones, 75% to 85% were seen once, and the ten largest hold 4% to 5.5%. This clone was seen a handful of times. Antigen unknown. The sample holds other DNA sequences that translate to the same CDR3. The V segment lost 3 bases and the J segment 1 base; nucleotides outside the gene matches: 5. The germline V gene encodes CDR1 SGHTA and CDR2 FQGNSA. The CDR3 totals 15 residues.

This clonotype originated in a middle-aged man with glioma. Sequenced here: PBMCs, sampled from a glioma patient whose treatment included an IDH1 peptide vaccine. The rearrangement uses TRBV7-2 and TRBJ1-1; 7 positions agree with TRBD1. The CDR3 is CASSFDRAGNTEAFF. The CDR3 region has the DNA TGTGCCAGCAGCTTCGACAGGGCCGGGAACACTGAAGCTTTCTTT.